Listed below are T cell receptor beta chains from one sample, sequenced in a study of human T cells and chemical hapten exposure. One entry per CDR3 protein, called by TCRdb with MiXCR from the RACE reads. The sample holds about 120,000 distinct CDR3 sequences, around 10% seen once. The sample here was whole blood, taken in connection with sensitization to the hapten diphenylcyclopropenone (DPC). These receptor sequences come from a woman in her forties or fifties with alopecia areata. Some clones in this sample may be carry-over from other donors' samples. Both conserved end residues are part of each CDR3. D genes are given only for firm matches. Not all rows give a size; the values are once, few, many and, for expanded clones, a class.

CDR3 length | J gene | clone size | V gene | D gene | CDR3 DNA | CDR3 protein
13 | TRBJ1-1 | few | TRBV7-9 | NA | TGTGCCAGCAGCTTAGGAAAGCTCACTGAAGCTTTCTTT | CASSLGKLTEAFF
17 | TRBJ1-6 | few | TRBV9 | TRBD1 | TGTGCCAGCAGCGGAGGACAGGGCAGCTCCTATAATTCACCCCTCCACTTT | CASSGGQGSSYNSPLHF
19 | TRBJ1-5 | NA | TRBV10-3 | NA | TGTGCCATCAGTGAGTCGACTCGGGGGCCAGAAGATAGCAATCAGCCCCAGCATTTT | CAISESTRGPEDSNQPQHF
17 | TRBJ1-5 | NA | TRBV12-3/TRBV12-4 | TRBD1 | TGTGCCAGCAGTTACCGCCGACAGGGGGGTAGCAATCAGCCCCAGCATTTT | CASSYRRQGGSNQPQHF
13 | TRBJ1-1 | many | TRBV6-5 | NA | TGTGCCAGCAGTCACAATGGGGTTTCTGAAGCTTTCTTT | CASSHNGVSEAFF
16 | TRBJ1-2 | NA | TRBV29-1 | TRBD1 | TGCAGCGTTGAAGATCAGGGGGAGAGGGCTAACTATGGCTACACCTTC | CSVEDQGERANYGYTF
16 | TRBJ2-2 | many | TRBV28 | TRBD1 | TGTGCCAGCAGTTGGGGGGACAGGGGTTTTACCGGGGAGCTGTTTTTT | CASSWGDRGFTGELFF
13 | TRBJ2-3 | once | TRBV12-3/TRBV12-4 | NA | TGTGCCAGCAGTTGGAGTAGCACAGATACGCAGTATTTT | CASSWSSTDTQYF
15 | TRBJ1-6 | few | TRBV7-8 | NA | TGTGCCAGCAGCTTAGGGGACGGGTATAATTCACCCCTCCACTTT | CASSLGDGYNSPLHF
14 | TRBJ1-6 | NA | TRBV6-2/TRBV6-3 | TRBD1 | TGTGCCATCTCGAGGACAGGGGAAAACTCACCCCTCCACTTT | CAISRTGENSPLHF
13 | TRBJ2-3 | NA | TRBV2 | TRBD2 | TGTGCCAGCATGGCGGGGGAGGTAGATACGCAGTATTTT | CASMAGEVDTQYF
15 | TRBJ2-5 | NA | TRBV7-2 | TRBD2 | TGTGCCAGCAGCCTAGCGGGGGGGTACCAAGAGACCCAGTACTTC | CASSLAGGYQETQYF
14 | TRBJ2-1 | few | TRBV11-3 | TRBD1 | TGTGCCAGCAGCTATCGGGACAGCTACAATGAGCAGTTCTTC | CASSYRDSYNEQFF
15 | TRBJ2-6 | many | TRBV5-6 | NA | TGTGCCAGCAGCTTGGCAAACTCTGGGGCCAACGTCCTGACTTTC | CASSLANSGANVLTF
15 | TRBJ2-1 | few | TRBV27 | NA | TGTGCCAGCAGCCCGACTCTCGAACCTACTAAGGAGCAGTTCTTC | CASSPTLEPTKEQFF
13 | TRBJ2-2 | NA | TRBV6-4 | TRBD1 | TGTGCCAGCAGACGACAGGGGACCGGGGAGCTGTTTTTT | CASRRQGTGELFF
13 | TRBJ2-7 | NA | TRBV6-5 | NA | TGTGCCAGCAGCCCAAGCGTGGGTCTGGAGCAGTACTTC | CASSPSVGLEQYF
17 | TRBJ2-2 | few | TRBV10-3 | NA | TGTGCCATCAGTGAGTCGGTAGGGGGAACGAACACCGGGGAGCTGTTTTTT | CAISESVGGTNTGELFF
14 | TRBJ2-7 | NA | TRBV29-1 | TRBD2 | TGCAGCGGCATGCGATCTAGCGGGAGTGCCGAGCAGTACTTC | CSGMRSSGSAEQYF
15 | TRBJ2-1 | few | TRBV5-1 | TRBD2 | TGCGCCAGCAGCTTGAAAACGGGAGGGGATAATGAGCAGTTCTTC | CASSLKTGGDNEQFF
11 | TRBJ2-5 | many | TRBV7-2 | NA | TGTGCCACAGCTAACAGCGAGACCCAGTACTTC | CATANSETQYF
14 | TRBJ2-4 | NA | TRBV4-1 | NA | TGCGCCAGCAGCCAAGTCCTAGCCAAAAACATTCAGTACTTC | CASSQVLAKNIQYF
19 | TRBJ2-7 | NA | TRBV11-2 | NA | TGTGCCAGCAGCTTAATTCAGATCGCGTCCGGCCATTCTTCCTACGAGCAGTACTTC | CASSLIQIASGHSSYEQYF
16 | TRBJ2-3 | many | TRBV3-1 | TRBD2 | TGTGCCAGCAGCCTTAGCGGGAGTAGGCGAACAGATACGCAGTATTTT | CASSLSGSRRTDTQYF
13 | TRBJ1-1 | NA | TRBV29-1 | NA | TGCAGCGCTGTAGCGACAGTTAACACTGAAGCTTTCTTT | CSAVATVNTEAFF
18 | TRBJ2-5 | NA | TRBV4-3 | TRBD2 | TGCGCCAGCAGCCAGCACTCACTAGCGGGAGATGAGAATGAGACCCAGTACTTC | CASSQHSLAGDENETQYF
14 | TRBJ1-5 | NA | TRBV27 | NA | TGTGCCAGCAGCTTATCAGATAGCAATCAGCCCCAGCATTTT | CASSLSDSNQPQHF
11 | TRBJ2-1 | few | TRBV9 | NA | TGTGCCAGCAGTACACGGACAGAGCAGTTCTTC | CASSTRTEQFF
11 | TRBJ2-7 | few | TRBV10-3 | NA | TGTGCCATCAGTGAAACCCACGAGCAGTACTTC | CAISETHEQYF
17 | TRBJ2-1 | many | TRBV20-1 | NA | TGCAGTGCTAGAGCCCAAGAACGACTTCCCTCCTACAATGAGCAGTTCTTC | CSARAQERLPSYNEQFF
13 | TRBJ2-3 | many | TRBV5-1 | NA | TGCGCCAGCGTTGGGCCAGGCACAGATACGCAGTATTTT | CASVGPGTDTQYF
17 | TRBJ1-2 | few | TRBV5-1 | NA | TGCGCCAGCAGCTTAGGGGAAAAAGAGGGCGAGATATATGGCTACACCTTC | CASSLGEKEGEIYGYTF
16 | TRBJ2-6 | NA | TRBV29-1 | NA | TGCAGCGCTTGGACGACGGTTCCCTCTGGGGCCAACGTCCTGACTTTC | CSAWTTVPSGANVLTF
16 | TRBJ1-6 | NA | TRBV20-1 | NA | TGCAGTGCTAGACCCGGGGCCGCTGGGACCAATTCACCCCTCCACTTT | CSARPGAAGTNSPLHF
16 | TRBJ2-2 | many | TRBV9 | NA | TGTGCCAGCAGTGCCGCAGGGGCAGGGAACACCGGGGAGCTGTTTTTT | CASSAAGAGNTGELFF